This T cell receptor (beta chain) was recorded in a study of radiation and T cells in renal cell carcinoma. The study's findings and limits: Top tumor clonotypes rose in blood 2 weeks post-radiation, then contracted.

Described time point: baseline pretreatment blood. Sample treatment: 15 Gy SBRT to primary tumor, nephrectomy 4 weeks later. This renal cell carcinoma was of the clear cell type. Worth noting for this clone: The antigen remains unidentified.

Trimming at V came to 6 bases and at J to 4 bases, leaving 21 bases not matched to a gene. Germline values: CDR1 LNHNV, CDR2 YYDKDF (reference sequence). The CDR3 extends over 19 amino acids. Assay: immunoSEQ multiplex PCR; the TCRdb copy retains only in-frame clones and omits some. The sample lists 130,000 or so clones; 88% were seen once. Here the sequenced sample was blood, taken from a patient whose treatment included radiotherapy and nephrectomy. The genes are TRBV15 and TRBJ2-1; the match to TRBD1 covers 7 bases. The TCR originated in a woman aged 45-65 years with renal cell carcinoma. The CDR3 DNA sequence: TGTGCCACCAGGAATCTAAACGCCGTGGGAGACAGGGAGTACAATGAGCAGTTCTTC. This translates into CATRNLNAVGDREYNEQFF.